This is a list of T cell receptor beta chains from one sample in a study of blood T cell repertoires in COVID-19. Produced via immunoSEQ multiplex PCR; TCRdb's table is partial and in-frame only. The sample includes a few hundred thousand clones, roughly 85% of them seen just once. The sample taken for sequencing was peripheral blood. Receptors originate from a woman aged 25-40 years with active or convalescent COVID-19. Both conserved end residues are part of each CDR3. D genes are given only for firm matches. Clone sizes are given selectively: once, few, many, or a class where the clone is expanded.

size	V	J	D	DNA	CDR3
-	TRBV7-3	TRBJ2-1	TRBD2	TGTGCCAGCAGTCGGGGGGGCCCGTACAATGAGCAGTTCTTC	CASSRGGPYNEQFF
-	TRBV30	TRBJ1-1	-	TGTGCCTGGAGTCCGCCGACCCGAGGAGAAGCTTTCTTT	CAWSPPTRGEAFF
-	TRBV7-3	TRBJ2-1	TRBD2	TGTGCCAGCAGCCCCTCTGCGGGGGCCTACAATGAGCAGTTCTTC	CASSPSAGAYNEQFF
-	TRBV5-1	TRBJ2-7	TRBD2	TGCGCCAGCAGCTTCCTAGCGGGGCCTTACGAGCAGTACTTC	CASSFLAGPYEQYF
-	TRBV5-6	TRBJ2-3	-	TGTGCCAGCAGCTTGGGACTACCTAGCACAGATACGCAGTATTTT	CASSLGLPSTDTQYF
-	TRBV28	TRBJ2-3	-	TGTGCCAGCAGCGGTTTGGCGGATCTAGCGAGCCCTCCCTCTGATACGCAGTATTTT	CASSGLADLASPPSDTQYF
-	TRBV7-3	TRBJ1-1	-	TGTGCCAGCAGCAATACAGGGAACACTGAAGCTTTCTTT	CASSNTGNTEAFF
-	TRBV7-6	TRBJ1-5	-	TGTGCCAGCAGCTTAGGAGGCGACCGGAGAAATCAGCCCCAGCATTTT	CASSLGGDRRNQPQHF
-	TRBV10-3	TRBJ2-3	-	TGTGCCATCAGTGGCGACAGGGAGGTAGGCGATACGCAGTATTTT	CAISGDREVGDTQYF
-	TRBV28	TRBJ1-5	-	TGTGCCAGCAGTTTAGGGGACATGGGTCAGCCCCAGCATTTT	CASSLGDMGQPQHF
-	TRBV3-1/TRBV3-2	TRBJ2-2	-	TGTGCCAGCAGCCCTTTGGCGGCCCTTAACACCGGGGAGCTGTTTTTT	CASSPLAALNTGELFF
once	TRBV9	TRBJ1-1	TRBD1	TGTGCCAGCAGCGTAGGGGGACAGGGCTGGACTGAAGCTTTCTTT	CASSVGGQGWTEAFF
-	TRBV9	TRBJ1-1	-	TGTGCCAGCAGCCCCTTCCCAGGGATGAACACTGAAGCTTTCTTT	CASSPFPGMNTEAFF
-	TRBV7-9	TRBJ1-1	-	TGTGCCAGCAGTTACCGGAGTGAAGCTTTCTTT	CASSYRSEAFF
once	TRBV29-1	TRBJ2-7	TRBD1	TGCAGCGTTGAAGCGACAGGGAGCTACGAGCAGTACTTC	CSVEATGSYEQYF
-	TRBV9	TRBJ2-3	-	TGTGCCAGCAGCGTACGGCAGGGCCCGGGCACAGATACGCAGTATTTT	CASSVRQGPGTDTQYF
-	TRBV27	TRBJ1-1	-	TGTGCCAGCAGTTTATCGAAGCACCAGGGGAGTAGCACTGAAGCTTTCTTT	CASSLSKHQGSSTEAFF
-	TRBV15	TRBJ2-5	-	TGTGCCACCAGCAGACAGGGGGGAGAGACCCAGTACTTC	CATSRQGGETQYF
-	TRBV5-4	TRBJ1-6	TRBD1	TGTGCCAGCAGAAACAGGGGAGTGGGAGATAATTCACCCCTCCACTTT	CASRNRGVGDNSPLHF
few	TRBV25-1	TRBJ2-1	TRBD1	TGTGCCAGCAGTAGAAGGGGGCTGGTCTACAATGAGCAGTTCTTC	CASSRRGLVYNEQFF
-	TRBV3-1/TRBV3-2	TRBJ2-3	TRBD1	TGTGCCAGCAGCCCGAACAGGGGGATTAGTTTCGATACGCAGTATTTT	CASSPNRGISFDTQYF
-	TRBV18	TRBJ2-5	-	TGTGCCAGCTCACGCCAGTTCCAAGAGACCCAGTACTTC	CASSRQFQETQYF
-	TRBV19	TRBJ2-5	-	TGTGCCAGTAGTACCAGGACAGCCGGGTCCCAAGAGACCCAGTACTTC	CASSTRTAGSQETQYF
once	TRBV4-3	TRBJ1-1	-	TGCGCCAGCAGCCAAGAACGGGAACTTAACACTGAAGCTTTCTTT	CASSQERELNTEAFF
-	TRBV24-1	TRBJ1-5	-	TGTGCCACCATCGGCACAGACAGCAATCAGCCCCAGCATTTT	CATIGTDSNQPQHF
-	TRBV6-5	TRBJ1-3	-	TGTGCCAGCAAGGAGACGCAGGGGGGAAACACCATATATTTT	CASKETQGGNTIYF
-	TRBV7-9	TRBJ2-1	TRBD2	TGTGCCAGCAGCTTTGGGACTAGCGCGAGCAATGAGCAGTTCTTC	CASSFGTSASNEQFF
-	TRBV5-4	TRBJ1-2	-	TGTGCCAGCAGCTTGGGGCAGGGAGGGATAGGCTACACCTTC	CASSLGQGGIGYTF
-	TRBV5-6	TRBJ1-4	-	TGTGCCAGCAGCTTGTCGTTCGGGGGGGCTAATGAAAAACTGTTTTTT	CASSLSFGGANEKLFF
-	TRBV7-2	TRBJ1-6	TRBD1	TGTGCCAGCAGCAAAAATCCCGGGACAGGGTATAATTCACCCCTCCACTTT	CASSKNPGTGYNSPLHF
-	TRBV7-2	TRBJ2-7	TRBD1	TGTGCCAGCCGCTTAGGGACAGCTTCCTACGAGCAGTACTTC	CASRLGTASYEQYF
-	TRBV9	TRBJ2-1	TRBD1	TGTGCCAGCAGCCTTACCGGGACAGGGGGACGCGATGAGCAGTTCTTC	CASSLTGTGGRDEQFF
-	TRBV6-4	TRBJ2-1	TRBD1	TGTGCCAGCACCCTGGAGGGACAGGGGACCCATGAGCAGTTCTTC	CASTLEGQGTHEQFF
-	TRBV3-1/TRBV3-2	TRBJ1-1	-	TGTGCCAGCAGCCAAGAAGAAGGGGTCGGGGGCACTGAAGCTTTCTTT	CASSQEEGVGGTEAFF
-	TRBV5-1	TRBJ2-7	TRBD1	TGCGCCAGCAGCCCCGGGGACAGGGGCAAGGACGAGCAGTACTTC	CASSPGDRGKDEQYF
-	TRBV27	TRBJ1-4	-	TGTGCCAGCAGTTTATCGGCCGGGAGGCGAACTAATGAAAAACTGTTTTTT	CASSLSAGRRTNEKLFF
-	TRBV6-5	TRBJ1-1	TRBD1	TGTGCCAGCTCGTATGACAGGGTTAACACTGAAGCTTTCTTT	CASSYDRVNTEAFF
-	TRBV29-1	TRBJ2-1	-	TGCAGCATCAAGAGAAGGGGGGGCCCTGTAGAAGGCGATGAGCAGTTCTTC	CSIKRRGGPVEGDEQFF
-	TRBV27	TRBJ1-1	-	TGTGCCAGCCTGGGGCGGGGGAGCACTGAAGCTTTCTTT	CASLGRGSTEAFF
-	TRBV7-2	TRBJ1-4	-	TGTGCCAGCAGCCTTACTTTGGCAGGAACTAATGAAAAACTGTTTTTT	CASSLTLAGTNEKLFF
-	TRBV5-1	TRBJ2-7	TRBD2	TGCGCCAGCAGCTTGGTAGGGACTAGCGCTGCAGTCGAGCAGTACTTC	CASSLVGTSAAVEQYF
-	TRBV7-2	TRBJ1-2	TRBD1	TGTGCCAGCAGCTTAGGGGTGGGAAACAGGGGGCTCCATGGCTACACCTTC	CASSLGVGNRGLHGYTF
once	TRBV27	TRBJ1-2	-	TGTGCCACCCGACAGGCAGGGCTCTATGGCTACACCTTC	CATRQAGLYGYTF
-	TRBV18	TRBJ1-2	TRBD1	TGTGCCAGCTCGCCAGGACAGGGGGCACTCTATGGCTACACCTTC	CASSPGQGALYGYTF
-	TRBV19	TRBJ2-2	TRBD1	TGTGCCAGTACCTCAGGGGGTTTGAGGACCGGGGAGCTGTTTTTT	CASTSGGLRTGELFF
-	TRBV9	TRBJ1-6	-	TGTGCCAGCAACCGGGGGGATCATAATTCACCCCTCCACTTT	CASNRGDHNSPLHF
once	TRBV6-6	TRBJ2-3	TRBD2	TGTGCCAGCAGTAGCGGGGGGGCCTTAGATACGCAGTATTTT	CASSSGGALDTQYF
once	TRBV13	TRBJ1-2	-	TGTGCCAGCAGCTTGGCTACAGGCGGCTCGACCTTC	CASSLATGGSTF
-	TRBV5-8	TRBJ2-1	TRBD2	TGTGCCAGCAGCCCAGGGACTAGCGAGTACAATGAGCAGTTCTTC	CASSPGTSEYNEQFF
-	TRBV11-3	TRBJ2-3	TRBD2	TGTGCCAGCAGCCCAGGGGCGGGGGGAGGCACAGATACGCAGTATTTT	CASSPGAGGGTDTQYF
-	TRBV7-8	TRBJ2-2	TRBD2	TGTGCCAGCCGAACTAGCGGGGGGGCCTTCGGGGAGCTGTTTTTT	CASRTSGGAFGELFF
-	TRBV5-1	TRBJ1-4	-	TGCGCCAGCAGCCCGGCCCTCGGGGAAAAACTGTTTTTT	CASSPALGEKLFF